What follows are 27 T cell receptor beta chains derived from one specimen sequenced in a study of shared clonotypes between healthy human individuals. TCRdb's table, derived via immunoSEQ multiplex PCR, lists solely in-frame clones and lacks some. The sample yields over a million clones, about 96% seen once. The sample taken for sequencing was naive CD4+ T cells sorted from blood. Subset in this sample: CD45RA+ positively selected. The source of these receptors is a man aged 25-40 years in good health.

The CDR3, as DNA: TGTGCCAGCAGCCAGGACTGGAACACCGGGGAGCTGTTTTTT. Residues: CASSQDWNTGELFF. The V and J genes are TRBV5-4 and TRBJ2-2, with a tentative D call TRBD2 (5 bases). The germline CDR1 and CDR2 sequences are SGHNT and YYREEE (reference sequence). This CDR3 contains 14 residues. V dropped 4 bases and J dropped 1 base, with 8 bases sitting between them.

The chain employs TRBV5-1 and TRBJ1-3; D unresolved. Between the trimmed V and J ends, which lost 9 bases and 1 base, there was a span of 11 bases. The germline gives CDR1 SGHRS, CDR2 YFSETQ. This CDR3 is built from 13 residues. The CDR3 region has the DNA TGCGCCACCTCGGCTGATTCTGGAAACACCATATATTTT. Encoded protein: CATSADSGNTIYF.

The CDR3 reads CASSPFGAGAVIQYF. CDR3 DNA: TGTGCCAGCAGCCCTTTTGGGGCGGGAGCCGTCATTCAGTACTTC. J is TRBJ2-4 and V is TRBV11-2; 7 bases line up with TRBD2. Per germline, CDR1 SGHAT and CDR2 FQNNGV. V shed 5 bases and J 9 bases; nucleotides not matched to a gene: 13. This CDR3 comprises 15 residues.

The chain carries TRBV6-6 and TRBJ2-1, with TRBD1 identical over 9 bases. This CDR3 is built from 15 residues. Germline values: CDR1 MNHNY, CDR2 SVGAGI (reference sequence). J gave up 7 bases and V 6 bases, and 10 bases lay outside the gene matches. CDR3 DNA: TGTGCCAGCAGGGAAACAGGGGGCAGGGGAAATGAGCAGTTCTTC. Amino acids: CASRETGGRGNEQFF.

The J gene is TRBJ1-3, the V gene TRBV18; maybe TRBD1 (6 bases). The V end was cut by 1 base, the J end by 0 bases, with 16 bases between. Germline lookup yields CDR1 KGHSH and CDR2 LQKENI. The CDR3 has 18 amino acids. The CDR3 DNA is TGTGCCAGCTCACCACTACCTTCCACAGGGCTCTCTGGAAACACCATATATTTT. Translating it yields CASSPLPSTGLSGNTIYF.

The V call is TRBV6-5, the J call TRBJ2-3; no reliable D call. Germline V gives CDR1 MNHEY, CDR2 SVGAGI. The CDR3 loop spans 13 amino acids. The V and J ends lost 0 bases and 2 bases respectively, with 3 bases between them. CDR3 loop: CASSYSTTDTQYF. CDR3 sequence (DNA): TGTGCCAGCAGTTACTCGACCACAGATACGCAGTATTTT.

Regarding this clone: Other DNA sequences in the sample encode the same CDR3. The chain is built from TRBV18 and TRBJ2-5; no reliable D call. CDR3 length: 11 residues. CDR1 and CDR2 from the germline V gene are KGHSH and LQKENI. The germline V and J ends were trimmed by 3 bases and 5 bases, with 4 bases remaining between them. The CDR3: CASSPAETQYF. CDR3 DNA: TGTGCCAGCTCACCGGCGGAGACCCAGTACTTC.

V gene TRBV27 combines with J gene TRBJ2-7, with TRBD2 identical over 7 bases. The CDR3 is 15 amino acids. J gave up 0 bases and V 3 bases, and 5 bases lay outside the gene matches. The germline CDR1 and CDR2 sequences are MNHEY and SMNVEV (reference sequence). The CDR3 sequence: CASSFGSGLSYEQYF. CDR3 nucleotide sequence: TGTGCCAGCAGTTTTGGTAGCGGGCTCTCCTACGAGCAGTACTTC.

The CDR3 DNA sequence: TGTGCCAGCAGTGAAACGCCGCCTGGGTTCGGGGAGCTGTTTTTT. It codes for CASSETPPGFGELFF. The J gene is TRBJ2-2, the V gene TRBV2; D gene unclear. CDR3 length: 15 residues. V was shortened by 2 bases and J by 7 bases, with 14 bases between the two germline ends. Germline-derived CDR1 and CDR2 are SNHLY and FYNNEI. Filled out from reference TRBV2 and TRBJ2-2, the complete variable domain reads EPEVTQTPSHQVTQMGQEVILRCVPISNHLYFYWYRQILGQKVEFLVSFYNNEISEKSEIFDDQFSVERPDGSNFTLKIRSTKLEDSAMYFCASSETPPGFGELFFGEGSRLTVL.

This chain joins TRBV5-6 and TRBJ2-2; D gene ambiguous. The V gene's germline CDR1 is SGHDT and CDR2 YYEEEE. This CDR3 spans 13 amino acids. V was pared by 1 base and J by 6 bases, with 7 bases between. CDR3 in amino acids: CASSLQFPGELFF. The CDR3 DNA follows: TGTGCCAGCAGCTTGCAGTTTCCCGGGGAGCTGTTTTTT.

V usage is TRBV7-8 and J usage is TRBJ2-3; 10 nucleotides line up with TRBD2. V shed 1 base, J shed 2 bases, and the junction held 6 bases outside the gene matches. The CDR3 extends over 17 amino acids. In germline, CDR1 is SGHVS, CDR2 FQNEAQ. This chain's CDR3 is CASSLVVLAGDTDTQYF. The DNA for the CDR3 is TGTGCCAGCAGCTTAGTCGTGCTAGCGGGGGACACAGATACGCAGTATTTT.

As DNA, the CDR3 is TGTGCCAGCAGTTACTCTTGGACAGGATCGGACACTGAAGCTTTCTTT. Protein: CASSYSWTGSDTEAFF. This sequence joins TRBV6-5 and TRBJ1-1; 7 bases are shared with TRBD1. Germline values: CDR1 MNHEY, CDR2 SVGAGI. This CDR3 is built from 16 residues. The V segment lost 0 bases and the J segment 3 bases; nucleotides outside the gene matches: 7.

This clone was counted a single time. This rearrangement joins TRBV5-4 to TRBJ2-2, with 9 bases identical to TRBD2. The CDR3 consists of 15 residues. Trimming removed 2 bases from V and 4 bases from J; junction bases left unmatched: 3. Germline V lookup: CDR1 SGHNT, CDR2 YYREEE (reference sequence). This CDR3 is CASSLVAGATGELFF. The CDR3 DNA sequence: TGTGCCAGCAGCTTAGTAGCGGGAGCCACCGGGGAGCTGTTTTTT. The full variable domain, its missing parts supplied by reference TRBV5-4 and TRBJ2-2, is ETGVTQSPTHLIKTRGQQVTLRCSSQSGHNTVSWYQQALGQGPQFIFQYYREEENGRGNFPPRFSGLQFPNYSSELNVNALELDDSALYLCASSLVAGATGELFFGEGSRLTVL.

J is TRBJ2-3 and V is TRBV18; D call uncertain. This CDR3 region has 14 residues. Germline lookup yields CDR1 KGHSH and CDR2 LQKENI. Trimming pared 3 bases from V and 7 bases from J, leaving 14 bases between. The CDR3, as DNA: TGTGCCAGCTCACCGGACGTGGCAGCTTATACGCAGTATTTT. Its translation is CASSPDVAAYTQYF. Based on the CDR3 plus reference TRBV18 and TRBJ2-3, the full variable domain is NAGVMQNPRHLVRRRGQEARLRCSPMKGHSHVYWYRQLPEEGLKFMVYLQKENIIDESGMPKERFSAEFPKEGPSILRIQQVVRGDSAAYFCASSPDVAAYTQYFGPGTRLTVL.

The rearrangement links TRBV2 to TRBJ2-7; 10 nucleotides agree with TRBD1. The CDR3 spans 14 residues. The germline gives CDR1 SNHLY, CDR2 FYNNEI. With 6 bases clipped from V and 2 bases from J, the junction kept 4 bases outside the gene matches. As DNA, the CDR3 is TGTGCCAGCAGAATGGGACAGGGGACCTACGAGCAGTACTTC. Encoded protein: CASRMGQGTYEQYF.

The chain employs TRBV6-1 and TRBJ2-5; no firm D call. V lost 1 base to trimming and J lost 5 bases, with 14 bases between them. In germline, CDR1 is MNHNS, CDR2 SASEGT. The CDR3 is 15 amino acids. Here the CDR3 DNA reads TGTGCCAGCAGTGAAGACGGGTACGGTTGGGAGACCCAGTACTTC. As protein: CASSEDGYGWETQYF.

This clone was observed once. V gene TRBV15 combines with J gene TRBJ2-5, with D unresolved. The germline CDR1 and CDR2 sequences are LNHNV and YYDKDF (reference sequence). The CDR3 runs 14 residues. V lost 3 bases and J 4 bases, leaving 12 bases between the germline ends. The CDR3: CATSSRYGRETQYF. The CDR3 nucleotides read TGTGCCACCAGCAGTCGCTACGGTAGAGAGACCCAGTACTTC.

The genes are TRBV10-3 and TRBJ2-2, with 7 bases lining up with TRBD1. With V trimmed by 6 bases and J by 6 bases, 10 bases remained unmatched. CDR1 is ENHRY and CDR2 is SYGVKD in the germline V gene. The CDR3 consists of 15 residues. The CDR3 DNA follows: TGTGCCATCAGGACAGACAGGGATGGATCCGGGGAGCTGTTTTTT. Translation: CAIRTDRDGSGELFF.

V gene TRBV5-6 combines with J gene TRBJ2-1, with D unclear. V dropped 4 bases and J dropped 4 bases, with 15 bases sitting between them. This CDR3 is built from 15 residues. Germline V gene data show CDR1 as SGHDT and CDR2 as YYEEEE. The CDR3 bases are TGTGCCAGCAGCCGAGACCCGGGTGCTTACAATGAGCAGTTCTTC. It specifies CASSRDPGAYNEQFF.

The chain recombines TRBV11-2 with TRBJ2-5; D gene uncertain. The ends were cut back, 5 bases at V and 2 bases at J, with 12 bases in the middle. The CDR3 contains 14 residues. Germline V CDR1 and CDR2: SGHAT, FQNNGV. CDR3 loop: CASSTPAPQETQYF. CDR3 DNA sequence: TGTGCCAGCAGCACGCCTGCGCCTCAAGAGACCCAGTACTTC.

The chain is built from TRBV19 and TRBJ2-3; 8 positions agree with TRBD2. Germline CDR1 reads LNHDA; CDR2 reads SQIVND (reference sequence). This CDR3 has 16 amino acids. J was trimmed by 4 bases and V by 5 bases; bases with no gene match: 11. CDR3 coding DNA: TGTGCCAGTAGTCTCCGGGAGGGGGGGAAGTCAGATACGCAGTATTTT. Translated, it gives CASSLREGGKSDTQYF.

This rearrangement joins TRBV28 to TRBJ2-1; TRBD1 is a possible D gene (6 bases). CDR1 is MDHEN, CDR2 SYDVKM, per germline. Trimming took 8 bases from V and 2 from J, leaving 13 bases between them. This CDR3 comprises 14 residues. This CDR3 reads CASLGRGTYNEQFF. In DNA, the CDR3 is TGTGCCAGCCTTGGAAGGGGGACCTACAATGAGCAGTTCTTC.

The chain recombines TRBV7-6 with TRBJ2-7; 7 positions agree with TRBD2. The CDR3 spans 15 residues. Germline CDR1 and CDR2: SGHVS and FNYEAQ. V was pared by 1 base and J by 6 bases, with 9 bases of the junction left unmatched. The CDR3 region is CASSLESRAGVEQYF. CDR3 nucleotides: TGTGCCAGCAGCTTAGAATCCCGGGCGGGAGTCGAGCAGTACTTC.

The chain has TRBV28 and TRBJ2-3; 9 bases line up with TRBD1. In germline, CDR1 is MDHEN, CDR2 SYDVKM. Germline trimming cut 5 bases from V and 8 bases from J; bases unmatched to any gene: 11. This CDR3 comprises 15 residues. CDR3 nucleotide sequence: TGTGCCAGCAGTGCCTCCGGGACAGGGTTGCCTACGCAGTATTTT. Its translation is CASSASGTGLPTQYF.

V usage is TRBV29-1 and J usage is TRBJ2-2, with 10 bases aligning to TRBD2. Losses at the gene ends were 7 bases for V and 5 bases for J; bases not matched to a gene: 7. The CDR3 spans 14 residues. Germline V gene data show CDR1 as SQVTM and CDR2 as ANQGSEA. The CDR3 spells CSATTSGITGELFF. The CDR3 bases are TGCAGCGCCACCACTAGCGGGATAACCGGGGAGCTGTTTTTT.

The chain employs TRBV7-6 and TRBJ2-5, with 7 bases identical to TRBD1. V lost 0 bases and J lost 2; bases outside the gene matches: 15. CDR1 and CDR2 (germline): SGHVS, FNYEAQ. The CDR3 totals 19 residues. Written as DNA, the CDR3 is TGTGCCAGCAGCTTAGCGCCGAAAGGGTCCCGGGACAGTCAAGAGACCCAGTACTTC. Its translation: CASSLAPKGSRDSQETQYF.

The chain carries TRBV6-5 and TRBJ1-1; D may be TRBD1 (5 bases). The V and J ends lost 7 bases and 0 bases respectively, with 12 bases between them. This CDR3 spans 14 amino acids. Germline CDR1 reads MNHEY; CDR2 reads SVGAGI. The CDR3 reads CASNPGLMNTEAFF. CDR3 nucleotides: TGTGCCAGCAACCCGGGACTCATGAACACTGAAGCTTTCTTT.